These 14 T cell receptor beta chains share one sample of origin, sequenced in a study of T-cell memory formation after mild COVID-19. TCRdb used MiXCR to reprocess the 5' RACE reads, holding one entry per CDR3 protein. This table holds 250,000 to 350,000 distinct CDR3 sequences, approximately 19% found once. Source material: PBMCs or a T cell subset sorted from them (not recorded which). The receptors here all came from a young man who had mild COVID-19 (a few samples of this study predate the infection). Cell type and time point are not known.

V usage is TRBV20-1 and J usage is TRBJ2-3; D gene uncertain. From germline, CDR1 is DFQATT and CDR2 SNEGSKA (reference sequence). Trimming cost V 3 bases and J 0 bases, with 4 bases left between them. The CDR3 runs to 12 residues. The CDR3 DNA reads TGCAGTGCTAGGACCAGCACAGATACGCAGTATTTT. Its translation is CSARTSTDTQYF.

The CDR3 region is CASSFEGFQPQHF. The CDR3 nucleotides read TGTGCCAGCAGCTTCGAGGGGTTTCAGCCCCAGCATTTT. V gene TRBV2 combines with J gene TRBJ1-5; TRBD1 might be the D (5 bases). Trimming took off 6 bases at V and 6 bases at J, with 12 bases between the two ends. Germline lookup yields CDR1 SNHLY and CDR2 FYNNEI. CDR3 length: 13 residues.

The chain recombines TRBV2 with TRBJ1-1; D is possibly TRBD1 (5 bases). Looked up from germline, CDR1 is SNHLY and CDR2 is FYNNEI. The length of the CDR3 is 13 residues. The ends were cut back, 8 bases at V and 3 bases at J, with 13 bases in the middle. The CDR3 loop is CASSREYYTEAFF. The CDR3 coding sequence is TGTGCCAGCTCCAGGGAGTACTACACTGAAGCTTTCTTT.

In this sample, this clonotype turned up a few times. This sequence joins TRBV4-3 and TRBJ2-5; 9 bases are shared with TRBD1. V shed 0 bases, J shed 10 bases, and the junction held 9 bases outside the gene matches. The CDR3 has 15 amino acids. Germline V lookup: CDR1 LGHNA, CDR2 YSLEER. The CDR3 region is CASSQDSGQGGGQYF. Here the CDR3 DNA reads TGCGCCAGCAGCCAAGATTCGGGACAGGGAGGAGGCCAGTACTTC.

This clonotype was counted a few times. The chain employs TRBV7-8 and TRBJ1-2, with a tentative D call TRBD1 (5 bases). V was cut by 4 bases and J by 8 bases, with 20 bases left in between. CDR1 is SGHVS and CDR2 is FQNEAQ in the germline V gene. The CDR3 totals 15 residues. The CDR3 is CASSSLYGTKGGYTF. The CDR3 nucleotides are TGTGCCAGCAGCTCCCTCTATGGGACTAAAGGCGGCTACACCTTC.

The sample holds a few counts of this clonotype. This rearrangement joins TRBV6-1 to TRBJ1-1; a possible D gene is TRBD1 (5 bases). Germline CDR1 and CDR2: MNHNS and SASEGT. V shed 0 bases and J shed 3 bases, with 17 bases lying between them. The length of the CDR3 is 17 residues. Here the CDR3 DNA reads TGTGCCAGCAGTGAAGCGGTCCCAGGGAAGGTGGACACTGAAGCTTTCTTT. Its translation is CASSEAVPGKVDTEAFF.

The V call is TRBV4-3, the J call TRBJ2-5, with D possibly matching TRBD1 (5 bases). Trimming took 0 bases from V and 2 from J, leaving 13 bases between them. Germline V gene sequence: CDR1 LGHNA, CDR2 YSLEER. This CDR3 is 16 amino acids long. The DNA of the CDR3 is TGCGCCAGCAGCCAAGATATTCAGACAGAGCAAGAGACCCAGTACTTC. Protein product: CASSQDIQTEQETQYF.

This clonotype showed up just a few times. The genes are TRBV7-8 and TRBJ2-2; 8 positions match TRBD2. Germline V gene data show CDR1 as SGHVS and CDR2 as FQNEAQ. V gave up 2 bases and J gave up 5 bases; unmatched junction bases: 10. This CDR3 is built from 17 residues. CDR3 nucleotide sequence: TGTGCCAGCAGCTTAAGGCCCGGGGGGGGGCGAACCGGGGAGCTGTTTTTT. Amino acid sequence: CASSLRPGGGRTGELFF.

This clonotype was seen a handful of times. The chain employs TRBV20-1 and TRBJ2-3; 9 nucleotides line up with TRBD2. V shed 5 bases, J shed 2 bases, and the junction held 2 bases outside the gene matches. This CDR3 has 13 amino acids. Germline CDR1 reads DFQATT; CDR2 reads SNEGSKA (reference sequence). CDR3 protein: CSAQRGATDTQYF. CDR3 DNA: TGCAGTGCTCAGCGGGGGGCCACAGATACGCAGTATTTT.

The rearrangement uses TRBV6-5 and TRBJ1-5; D call uncertain. CDR1 is MNHEY and CDR2 is SVGAGI in the germline V gene. The CDR3 loop spans 13 amino acids. Trimming pared 10 bases from V and 4 bases from J, leaving 14 bases between. CDR3 DNA: TGTGCCAACTGCGGAGGGAGGAATCAGCCCCAGCATTTT. It yields the protein CANCGGRNQPQHF.

This sequence joins TRBV6-2 or TRBV6-3 and TRBJ2-4, with a possible D match to TRBD1 (5 bases). The CDR3 length is 13 residues. With 8 bases removed from V and 6 bases from J, the gap between germline ends came to 14 bases. Germline-derived CDR1 and CDR2 are MNHEY and SVGEGT. This CDR3 reads CASLGLGLNIQYF. The CDR3 bases are TGTGCCAGCCTGGGGCTAGGGCTAAACATTCAGTACTTC.

This chain connects TRBV20-1 to TRBJ1-6; D uncertain. Germline values: CDR1 DFQATT, CDR2 SNEGSKA (reference sequence). The CDR3 consists of 12 residues. Trimming left V 2 bases short and J 9 bases short, with 8 bases between. CDR3 amino acids: CSARLFLSPLHF. The CDR3 nucleotides read TGCAGTGCTAGATTGTTCCTTTCACCCCTCCACTTT.

The chain carries TRBV29-1 and TRBJ2-6; D may be TRBD2 (6 bases). Trimming removed 5 bases from V and 4 bases from J, with 12 bases in between. Germline values: CDR1 SQVTM, CDR2 ANQGSEA. The CDR3 covers 14 residues. DNA of the CDR3: TGCAGCGTTCTGGAGGGACTGGGGGCCAACGTCCTGACTTTC. Protein: CSVLEGLGANVLTF.

This clonotype has a count of ten or more. The genes are TRBV10-3 and TRBJ1-2, with D possibly being TRBD1 (5 bases). Trimming pared 7 bases from V and 4 bases from J, leaving 7 bases between. Germline CDR1 is ENHRY and CDR2 is SYGVKD. The CDR3 spans 11 residues. The CDR3 loop reads CAIKGSYGYTF. The CDR3 DNA is TGTGCCATCAAGGGGAGCTATGGCTACACCTTC.